These T cell receptor beta chains were read from a single sample in a study of T cells after yellow fever vaccination. Each CDR3 protein is one row after TCRdb ran MiXCR on the 5' RACE reads. The table includes around 260,000 distinct CDR3 sequences, around 4.9% detected once. Sequenced material: CD4+ T cells sorted from PBMCs, taken on the day of the yellow fever booster vaccination. These receptors came from a young man who received the YFV17D yellow fever vaccine. The conserved cysteine and the conserved F or W are not part of the CDR3 here. Fields, in order: J gene, clone size, V gene, CDR3 protein. The size field is filled for only some rows; it gives once, few, many or a size class.

>TRBJ1-2|.|TRBV24-1
ATSDSRTGAGYGYT
>TRBJ2-7|few|TRBV5-1
ASRTADGYEQY
>TRBJ1-5|few|TRBV10-3
AISETGKQPQH
>TRBJ2-4|few|TRBV7-7
ASSLSDSPAGGAKNIQY
>TRBJ2-1|few|TRBV20-1
SASNTGVPYNEQF
>TRBJ2-1|many|TRBV5-1
ASSLETGGIYNEQF
>TRBJ2-7|many|TRBV6-1
ASSASRMGQRYEQY
>TRBJ2-1|few|TRBV5-1
ASSAGTSGTHEQF
>TRBJ1-1|.|TRBV12-3/TRBV12-4
ASRRRQSEAF
>TRBJ1-6|.|TRBV7-8
ASSLRASAFSPLH
>TRBJ2-1|.|TRBV10-3
AISELTGGSYNEQF
>TRBJ2-2|.|TRBV4-2
ASSQEPSAGELF
>TRBJ2-1|.|TRBV29-1
SVEDAKRYNEQF
>TRBJ2-4|few|TRBV7-8
ASSQMGTGPKNIQY
>TRBJ2-5|many|TRBV7-2
ASSVSPRTQY
>TRBJ1-5|.|TRBV18
ASSPDSRQPQH
>TRBJ2-1|few|TRBV20-1
SARPTGGPDNEQF